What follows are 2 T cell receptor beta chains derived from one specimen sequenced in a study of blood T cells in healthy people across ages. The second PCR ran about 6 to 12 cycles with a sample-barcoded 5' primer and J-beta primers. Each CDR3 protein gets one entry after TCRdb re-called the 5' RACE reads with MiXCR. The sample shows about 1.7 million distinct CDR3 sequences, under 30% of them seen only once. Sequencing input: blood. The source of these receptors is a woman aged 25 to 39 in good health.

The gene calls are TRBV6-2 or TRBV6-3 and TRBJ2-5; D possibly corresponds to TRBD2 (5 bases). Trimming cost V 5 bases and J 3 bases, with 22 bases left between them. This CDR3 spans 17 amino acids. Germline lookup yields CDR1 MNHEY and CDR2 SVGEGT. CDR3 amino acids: CASSIFWTGDSEETQYF. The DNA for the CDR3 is TGTGCCAGCAGTATCTTTTGGACTGGCGATTCGGAAGAGACCCAGTACTTC.

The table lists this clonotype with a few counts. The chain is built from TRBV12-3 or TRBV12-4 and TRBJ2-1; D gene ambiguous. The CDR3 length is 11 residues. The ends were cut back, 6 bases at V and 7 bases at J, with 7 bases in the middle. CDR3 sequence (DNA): TGTGCCAGCAGGTTAAAAAATGAGCAGTTCTTC. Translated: CASRLKNEQFF.